Each of the 5 T cell receptor beta chains below was sequenced from the same sample in a study of blood T cell repertoires in COVID-19. TCRdb keeps only in-frame clones here, not all; method: immunoSEQ multiplex PCR. This repertoire shows roughly 120,000 clones, 76% found once; its top ten account for more than 3.5%. The specimen sequenced was peripheral blood. These receptors came from a woman aged 80 or over with acute or convalescent COVID-19.

V is TRBV6-5 and J is TRBJ2-7; the D gene is possibly TRBD2 (5 bases). The CDR3 runs to 14 residues. Trimming took off 0 bases at V and 0 bases at J, with 6 bases between the two ends. Germline V gives CDR1 MNHEY, CDR2 SVGAGI. CDR3 nucleotide sequence: TGTGCCAGCAGTTACTCGGGGAGCTCCTACGAGCAGTACTTC. It encodes CASSYSGSSYEQYF.

The V gene is TRBV29-1, the J gene TRBJ2-7; D is possibly TRBD1 (5 bases). This CDR3 has 13 amino acids. Germline V CDR1 and CDR2: SQVTM, ANQGSEA. V gave up 6 bases and J gave up 2 bases, with 14 bases separating them. The CDR3 sequence is CSVTGHLAYEQYF. In DNA form, the CDR3 reads TGCAGCGTAACCGGACACCTCGCCTACGAGCAGTACTTC.

The V gene is TRBV12-5, the J gene TRBJ1-5, with a possible D match to TRBD1 (5 bases). Trimming shortened V by 5 bases and J by 2 bases, and 7 bases separated the two germline ends. The CDR3 is 13 residues long. The germline gives CDR1 LGHNT, CDR2 FRNRAP. CDR3 sequence reads: CASGVGGNQPQHF. The DNA for the CDR3 is TGTGCTAGTGGTGTAGGGGGCAATCAGCCCCAGCATTTT.

This chain links TRBV9 with TRBJ2-1, with 13 bases identical to TRBD2. In germline, CDR1 is SGDLS, CDR2 YYNGEE. This CDR3 spans 17 amino acids. Germline trimming cut 4 bases from V and 8 bases from J; bases unmatched to any gene: 12. The chain's CDR3 is CASSWTSGGYLVDEQFF. The CDR3 DNA reads TGTGCCAGCAGCTGGACTAGCGGGGGCTACCTTGTGGATGAGCAGTTCTTC.

V and J are TRBV3-1 (or the pseudogene TRBV3-2) and TRBJ2-7; 14 bases line up with TRBD2. This CDR3 contains 18 residues. CDR1 LGHDT and CDR2 YNNKEL come from the germline V gene (reference sequence). Germline trimming cut 0 bases from V and 4 bases from J; bases unmatched to any gene: 8. CDR3 amino acids: CASSQDYGLAGGWYEQYF. In DNA form, the CDR3 reads TGTGCCAGCAGCCAAGATTATGGACTAGCGGGGGGCTGGTACGAGCAGTACTTC.